The 22 T cell receptor beta chains listed next were all sequenced from one sample in a study of blood T cell repertoires in COVID-19. Produced via immunoSEQ multiplex PCR; TCRdb's table is partial and in-frame only. Seen here are 100,000 to 150,000 clones, more than 85% observed once, and the top ten hold roughly 18%. Sequencing was performed on peripheral blood. These receptors came from a man aged 50 or older with active or convalescent COVID-19.

The rearrangement links TRBV27 to TRBJ1-2, with TRBD1 matching 8 bases. Per germline, CDR1 MNHEY and CDR2 SMNVEV (reference sequence). V trimming: 6 bases; J trimming: 2 bases; junction bases outside the gene matches: 11. This CDR3 is built from 16 residues. The CDR3 bases are TGTGCCAGCAGGCTCGACAGGGGAGGAGAGAACTATGGCTACACCTTC. This sequence encodes CASRLDRGGENYGYTF.

The genes are TRBV4-1 and TRBJ1-3; weak D call: TRBD1 (5 bases). This CDR3 has 16 amino acids. Deletions cut 1 base from V and 1 base from J, with 11 bases between. The germline V gene encodes CDR1 MGHRA and CDR2 YSYEKL. Here the CDR3 reads CASSQGLGGSGNTIYF. The CDR3 nucleotides are TGCGCCAGCAGCCAAGGGCTCGGGGGTTCTGGAAACACCATATATTTT.

The rearrangement uses TRBV15 and TRBJ1-6; D remains ambiguous. This CDR3 has 15 residues. V was shortened by 4 bases and J by 10 bases, with 17 bases between the two germline ends. Germline V lookup: CDR1 LNHNV, CDR2 YYDKDF (reference sequence). CDR3 sequence: CATSIGSREGSPLHF. Here the CDR3 DNA reads TGTGCCACCAGCATCGGCAGCAGAGAGGGATCACCCCTCCACTTT.

The CDR3 region is CASSLPTGEQFF. DNA of the CDR3: TGTGCCAGCAGTTTGCCGACAGGTGAGCAGTTCTTC. The chain recombines TRBV28 with TRBJ2-1, with TRBD1 as a possible D gene (6 bases). Germline CDR1 reads MDHEN; CDR2 reads SYDVKM. Trimming pared 3 bases from V and 9 bases from J, leaving 9 bases between. The CDR3 is 12 residues long.

This chain links TRBV11-2 with TRBJ2-7, with TRBD1 matching over 7 bases. CDR1 SGHAT and CDR2 FQNNGV come from the germline V gene. V dropped 0 bases and J dropped 3; count of bases not matched to a gene: 11. The CDR3 consists of 17 residues. CDR3 in amino acids: CASSLDRVQGGVYEQYF. CDR3 in DNA: TGTGCCAGCAGCTTAGACAGGGTTCAAGGGGGCGTCTACGAGCAGTACTTC. The whole variable domain, filled in from reference TRBV11-2 and TRBJ2-7, reads EAGVAQSPRYKIIEKRQSVAFWCNPISGHATLYWYQQILGQGPKLLIQFQNNGVVDDSQLPKDRFSAERLKGVDSTLKIQPAKLEDSAVYLCASSLDRVQGGVYEQYFGPGTRLTVT.

This chain links TRBV6-5 with TRBJ2-4, with 9 bases fitting TRBD1. The ends lost 2 bases at V and 7 bases at J; junction bases unmatched: 6. This CDR3 is 15 amino acids long. Germline V gives CDR1 MNHEY, CDR2 SVGAGI. CDR3 in DNA: TGTGCCAGCAGTTACCGGGACAGGGAGTCCAACATTCAGTACTTC. It codes for CASSYRDRESNIQYF.

The rearrangement links TRBV5-6 to TRBJ1-5; no clear D. The CDR3 totals 16 residues. V gave up 0 bases and J gave up 7 bases, with 17 bases separating them. Germline CDR1 reads SGHDT; CDR2 reads YYEEEE. CDR3 sequence (DNA): TGTGCCAGCAGCTTGGCCGGGAAGGGATCGGGACAGCCCCAGCATTTT. It encodes CASSLAGKGSGQPQHF.

The chain recombines TRBV19 with TRBJ1-3, with TRBD1 identical over 11 bases. The CDR3 sequence is 17 residues long. Germline CDR1 LNHDA, CDR2 SQIVND (reference sequence). V dropped 1 base and J dropped 4; count of bases not matched to a gene: 6. CDR3 loop: CASSIGADRGHGNTIYF. In DNA, the CDR3 is TGTGCCAGTAGTATAGGCGCGGACAGGGGGCACGGAAACACCATATATTTT.

This sequence joins TRBV29-1 and TRBJ2-7; perhaps TRBD1 as D (6 bases). Germline V gives CDR1 SQVTM, CDR2 ANQGSEA. V was trimmed by 3 bases and J by 7 bases, leaving 19 bases between them. This CDR3 comprises 14 residues. CDR3 sequence reads: CSVETSGGGSEQYF. CDR3 in DNA: TGCAGCGTTGAGACGAGTGGGGGCGGCTCAGAGCAGTACTTC.

The chain's CDR3 is CASSPGTGGVGPTYEQYF. The CDR3, as DNA: TGTGCCAGCAGCCCCGGGACAGGGGGCGTAGGACCGACTTACGAGCAGTACTTC. This chain uses TRBV7-9 with TRBJ2-7, with 12 nucleotides matching TRBD1. In germline, CDR1 is SEHNR, CDR2 FQNEAQ (reference sequence). CDR3 length equals 18 residues. The junction had 15 bases not matched to a gene; V was cut back by 5 bases and J by 4 bases.

V gene TRBV2 combines with J gene TRBJ2-2; 10 nucleotides agree with TRBD2. Unmatched junction bases numbered 11, after V lost 5 bases and J lost 5 bases. Germline CDR1 reads SNHLY; CDR2 reads FYNNEI. The CDR3 runs 17 residues. CDR3 loop: CASSKGLAGASTGELFF. The CDR3 coding sequence is TGTGCCAGCAGTAAAGGTCTAGCGGGAGCATCGACCGGGGAGCTGTTTTTT.

The chain uses TRBV19 and TRBJ2-1; TRBD2 agrees at 14 bases. Germline loops: CDR1 LNHDA, CDR2 SQIVND (reference sequence). The ends lost 3 bases at V and 6 bases at J; junction bases unmatched: 1. CDR3 length: 15 amino acids. Written as DNA, the CDR3 is TGTGCCAGTAGTATTGGGACTAGCGGGAGCAATGAGCAGTTCTTC. Translation: CASSIGTSGSNEQFF.

The chain joins TRBV5-4 to TRBJ2-5; 7 bases align to TRBD2. The CDR3 totals 14 residues. The trim removed 4 bases at V and 4 bases at J, leaving 7 bases unmatched. Germline CDR1 and CDR2: SGHNT and YYREEE (reference sequence). CDR3 protein: CASSRPREGETQYF. DNA of the CDR3: TGTGCCAGCAGCCGTCCCAGGGAGGGAGAGACCCAGTACTTC.

The chain links TRBV7-8 to TRBJ1-4; 7 bases line up with TRBD1. This CDR3 has 17 residues. Germline assignment: CDR1 SGHVS and CDR2 FQNEAQ. V shed 1 base and J 7 bases; nucleotides not matched to a gene: 12. The CDR3 nucleotides are TGTGCCAGCAGCTTAGATCACGGGAACAGGGGAAGTGAAAAACTGTTTTTT. Translating it yields CASSLDHGNRGSEKLFF.

V usage is TRBV7-2 and J usage is TRBJ2-1; 13 bases agree with TRBD2. The length of the CDR3 is 16 residues. Germline CDR1 is SGHTA and CDR2 is FQGNSA. The V gene end was trimmed by 8 bases and the J gene end by 9 bases; junction bases not matched to a gene: 13. The CDR3 sequence is CASSRTTGTSGVEQFF. CDR3 DNA sequence: TGTGCCAGCTCGCGAACCACCGGGACTAGCGGGGTTGAGCAGTTCTTC.

The J gene is TRBJ1-6, the V gene TRBV9; TRBD1 is a possible D gene (6 bases). Germline V lookup: CDR1 SGDLS, CDR2 YYNGEE. The CDR3 covers 14 residues. Trimming stripped 3 bases from V and 7 bases from J, with 11 bases between. The CDR3 DNA is TGTGCCAGCAGCGCGTGGACAGCGAATTCACCCCTCCACTTT. It yields the protein CASSAWTANSPLHF.

This rearrangement joins TRBV18 to TRBJ2-3; D gene ambiguous. Germline V lookup: CDR1 KGHSH, CDR2 LQKENI. There are 13 residues in the CDR3. V lost 0 bases and J 3 bases, leaving 4 bases between the germline ends. The CDR3 protein is CASSPPGTDTQYF. The CDR3 coding sequence is TGTGCCAGCTCACCACCCGGGACAGATACGCAGTATTTT.

The CDR3 here is CASSVEGGPAEAFF. The DNA for the CDR3 is TGTGCCAGCAGCGTAGAAGGGGGCCCGGCTGAAGCTTTCTTT. The chain couples TRBV9 to TRBJ1-1; 7 bases match TRBD1. CDR1 is SGDLS and CDR2 is YYNGEE in the germline V gene. The V gene end was trimmed by 0 bases and the J gene end by 6 bases; junction bases not matched to a gene: 5. This CDR3 comprises 14 residues.

This chain uses TRBV4-1 with TRBJ2-7, with D tentatively TRBD2 (6 bases). V was clipped by 2 bases and J by 7 bases, with 9 bases between them. CDR1 is MGHRA and CDR2 is YSYEKL in the germline V gene. The CDR3 runs 12 residues. CDR3 nucleotide sequence: TGCGCCAGCAGCCAAAGCGGGTGGGAGCAGTACTTC. Encoded protein: CASSQSGWEQYF.

The V and J genes are TRBV4-3 and TRBJ1-1; D perhaps matches TRBD1 (6 bases). Trimming pared 4 bases from V and 2 bases from J, leaving 11 bases between. The V gene's germline CDR1 is LGHNA and CDR2 YSLEER. The CDR3 totals 14 residues. The CDR3 spells CASSLNRVNTEAFF. Written as DNA, the CDR3 is TGCGCCAGCAGCCTCAACAGGGTTAACACTGAAGCTTTCTTT.

The V and J genes are TRBV7-2 and TRBJ2-1, with 10 bases lining up with TRBD1. This CDR3 has 14 amino acids. Germline trimming cut 10 bases from V and 9 bases from J; bases unmatched to any gene: 12. CDR1 is SGHTA and CDR2 is FQGNSA in the germline V gene. CDR3 DNA: TGTGCCATCACACCGGGACAGGGGTTTGGTGAGCAGTTCTTC. This encodes CAITPGQGFGEQFF.

The chain uses TRBV5-1 and TRBJ2-5, with a tentative D call TRBD2 (5 bases). This CDR3 contains 14 residues. Trimming stripped 0 bases from V and 1 base from J, with 7 bases between. Germline V gene sequence: CDR1 SGHRS, CDR2 YFSETQ. DNA of the CDR3: TGCGCCAGCAGCTTGGGAGGAGGCCAAGAGACCCAGTACTTC. It specifies CASSLGGGQETQYF.